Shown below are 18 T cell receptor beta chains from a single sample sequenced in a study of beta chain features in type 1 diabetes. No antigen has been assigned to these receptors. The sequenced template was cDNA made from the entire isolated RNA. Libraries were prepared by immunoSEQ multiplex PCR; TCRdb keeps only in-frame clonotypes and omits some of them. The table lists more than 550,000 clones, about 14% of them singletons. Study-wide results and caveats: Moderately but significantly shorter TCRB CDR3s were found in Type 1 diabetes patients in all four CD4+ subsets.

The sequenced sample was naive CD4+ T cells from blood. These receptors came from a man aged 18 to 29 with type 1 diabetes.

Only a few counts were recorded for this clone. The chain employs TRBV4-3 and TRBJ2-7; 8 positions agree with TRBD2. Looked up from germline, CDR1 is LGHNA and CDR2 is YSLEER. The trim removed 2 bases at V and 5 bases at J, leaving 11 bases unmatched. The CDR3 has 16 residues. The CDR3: CASSQIRLAGFHEQYF. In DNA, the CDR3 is TGCGCCAGCAGCCAAATTCGGTTAGCGGGGTTCCACGAGCAGTACTTC.

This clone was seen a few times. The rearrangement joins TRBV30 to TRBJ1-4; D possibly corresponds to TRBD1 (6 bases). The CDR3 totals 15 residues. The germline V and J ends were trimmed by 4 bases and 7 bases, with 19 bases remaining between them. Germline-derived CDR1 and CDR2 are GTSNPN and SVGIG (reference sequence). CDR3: CAWTRLGGQSEKLFF. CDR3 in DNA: TGTGCCTGGACCCGACTTGGGGGGCAGAGTGAAAAACTGTTTTTT.

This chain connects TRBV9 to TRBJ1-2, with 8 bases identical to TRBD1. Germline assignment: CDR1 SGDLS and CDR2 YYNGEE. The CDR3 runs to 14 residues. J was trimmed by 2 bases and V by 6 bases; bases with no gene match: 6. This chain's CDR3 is CASTTGQGNYGYTF. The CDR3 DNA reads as TGTGCCAGCACGACAGGACAGGGCAACTATGGCTACACCTTC.

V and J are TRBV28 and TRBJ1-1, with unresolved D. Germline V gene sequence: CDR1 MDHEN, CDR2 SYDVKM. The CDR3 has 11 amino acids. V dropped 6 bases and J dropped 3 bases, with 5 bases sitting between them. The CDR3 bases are TGTGCCAGCAGGGGAGACACTGAAGCTTTCTTT. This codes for CASRGDTEAFF. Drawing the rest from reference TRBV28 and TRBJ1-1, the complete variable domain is DVKVTQSSRYLVKRTGEKVFLECVQDMDHENMFWYRQDPGLGLRLIYFSYDVKMKEKGDIPEGYSVSREKKERFSLILESASTNQTSMYLCASRGDTEAFFGQGTRLTVV.

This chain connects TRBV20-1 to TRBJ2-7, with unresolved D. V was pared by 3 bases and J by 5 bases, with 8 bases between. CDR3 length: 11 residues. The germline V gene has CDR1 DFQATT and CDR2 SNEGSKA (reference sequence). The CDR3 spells CSASRSHEQYF. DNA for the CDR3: TGCAGTGCTAGCCGCAGCCACGAGCAGTACTTC.

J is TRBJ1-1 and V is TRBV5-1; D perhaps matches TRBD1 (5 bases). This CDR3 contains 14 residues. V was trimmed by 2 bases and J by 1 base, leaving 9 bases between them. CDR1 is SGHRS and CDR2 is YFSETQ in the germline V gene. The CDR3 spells CASSFQDRNTEAFF. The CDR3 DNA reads TGCGCCAGCAGCTTCCAAGACAGGAACACTGAAGCTTTCTTT.

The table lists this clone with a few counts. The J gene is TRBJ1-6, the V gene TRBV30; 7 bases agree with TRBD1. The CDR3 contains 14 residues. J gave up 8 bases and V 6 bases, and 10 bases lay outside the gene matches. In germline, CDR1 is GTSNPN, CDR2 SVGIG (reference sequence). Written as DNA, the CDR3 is TGTGCCTGCCAGAGACTCGACAGGGATTCACCCCTCCACTTT. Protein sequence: CACQRLDRDSPLHF.

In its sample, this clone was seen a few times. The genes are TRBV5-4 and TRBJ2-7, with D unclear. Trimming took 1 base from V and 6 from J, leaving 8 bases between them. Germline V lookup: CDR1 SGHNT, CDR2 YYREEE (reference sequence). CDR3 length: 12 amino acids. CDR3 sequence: CASSLTDGEQYF. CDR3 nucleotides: TGTGCCAGCAGCTTGACAGACGGCGAGCAGTACTTC.

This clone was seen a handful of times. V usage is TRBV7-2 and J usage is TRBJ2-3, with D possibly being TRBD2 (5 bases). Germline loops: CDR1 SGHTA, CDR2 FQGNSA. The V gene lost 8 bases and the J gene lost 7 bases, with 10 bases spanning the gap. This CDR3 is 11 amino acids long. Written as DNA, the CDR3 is TGTGCCAGCGGACTCTCGAATACGCAGTATTTT. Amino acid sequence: CASGLSNTQYF.

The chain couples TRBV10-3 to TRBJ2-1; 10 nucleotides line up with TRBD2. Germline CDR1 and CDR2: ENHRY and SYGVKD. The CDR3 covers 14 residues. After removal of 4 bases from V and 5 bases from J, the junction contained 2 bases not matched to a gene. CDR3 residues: CAISVAGGHNEQFF. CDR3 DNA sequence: TGTGCCATCAGTGTAGCGGGAGGTCACAATGAGCAGTTCTTC.

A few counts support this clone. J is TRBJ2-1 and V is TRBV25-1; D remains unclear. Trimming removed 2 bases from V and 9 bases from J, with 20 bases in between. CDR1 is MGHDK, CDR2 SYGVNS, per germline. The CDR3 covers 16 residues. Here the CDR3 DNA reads TGTGCCAGCAGTGAAATGAGGTTGATTGGTTACGTTGAGCAGTTCTTC. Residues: CASSEMRLIGYVEQFF.

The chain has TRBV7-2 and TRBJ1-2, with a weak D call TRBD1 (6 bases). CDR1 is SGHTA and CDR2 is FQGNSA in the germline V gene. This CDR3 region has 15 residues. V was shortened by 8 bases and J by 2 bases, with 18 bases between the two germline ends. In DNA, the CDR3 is TGTGCCAGCTTGTGGGTGGGGGGCGCAAACTATGGCTACACCTTC. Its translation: CASLWVGGANYGYTF.

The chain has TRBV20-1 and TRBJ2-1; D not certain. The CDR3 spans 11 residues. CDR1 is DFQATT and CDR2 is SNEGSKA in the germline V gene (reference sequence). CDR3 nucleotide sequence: TGCTCGGTGGGGTACTACAATGAGCAGTTCTTC. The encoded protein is CSVGYYNEQFF.

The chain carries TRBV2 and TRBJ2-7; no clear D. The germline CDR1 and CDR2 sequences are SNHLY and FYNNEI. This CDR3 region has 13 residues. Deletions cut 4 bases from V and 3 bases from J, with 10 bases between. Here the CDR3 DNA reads TGTGCCAGCAGTGTGGATCATATCTACGAGCAGTACTTC. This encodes CASSVDHIYEQYF.

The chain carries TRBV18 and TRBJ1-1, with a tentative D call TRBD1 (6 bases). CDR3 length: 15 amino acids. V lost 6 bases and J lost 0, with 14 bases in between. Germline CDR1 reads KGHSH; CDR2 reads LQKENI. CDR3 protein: CASSLGGTMNTEAFF. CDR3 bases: TGTGCCAGCTCCCTTGGGGGGACAATGAACACTGAAGCTTTCTTT.

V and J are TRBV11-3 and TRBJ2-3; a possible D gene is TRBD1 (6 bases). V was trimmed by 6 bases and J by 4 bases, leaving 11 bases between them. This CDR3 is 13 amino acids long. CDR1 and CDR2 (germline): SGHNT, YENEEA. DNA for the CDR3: TGTGCCAGCAGACCAACAGGGTCAGATACGCAGTATTTT. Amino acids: CASRPTGSDTQYF.

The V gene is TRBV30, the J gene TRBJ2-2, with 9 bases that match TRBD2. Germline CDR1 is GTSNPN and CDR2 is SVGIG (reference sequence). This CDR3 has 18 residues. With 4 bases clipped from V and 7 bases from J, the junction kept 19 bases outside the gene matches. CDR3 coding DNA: TGTGCCTGGAAAGCCCCCGGGACTAGCCGAACCCTATTCGGGGAGCTGTTTTTT. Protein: CAWKAPGTSRTLFGELFF.

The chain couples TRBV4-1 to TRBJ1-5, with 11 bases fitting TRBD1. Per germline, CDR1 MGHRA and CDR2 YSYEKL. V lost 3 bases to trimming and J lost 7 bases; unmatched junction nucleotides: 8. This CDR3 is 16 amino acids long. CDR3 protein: CASSHTGTGGGQPQHF. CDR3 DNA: TGCGCCAGCAGCCACACCGGGACAGGGGGTGGACAGCCCCAGCATTTT.